One and the same sample provided the 13 T cell receptor beta chains below, sequenced in a study of beta chain features in type 1 diabetes. All of the isolated RNA was reverse transcribed, so expressed TCRB transcripts were sequenced. The data were produced by immunoSEQ multiplex PCR, yet TCRdb's version contains in-frame clones alone and is incomplete. The table records a few hundred thousand clones, more than 13% of them present only once. Sequenced: naive CD4+ T cells from blood. These receptors were collected from a woman between 18 and 29 years old in good health.

This chain joins TRBV4-3 and TRBJ1-1, with TRBD1 matching over 8 bases. The length of the CDR3 is 13 residues. Looked up from germline, CDR1 is LGHNA and CDR2 is YSLEER. Trimming cost V 1 base and J 11 bases; bases outside gene matches: 6. The CDR3 here is CASSQVDRGLAFF. The DNA for the CDR3 is TGCGCCAGCAGCCAAGTCGACAGGGGATTGGCTTTCTTT.

This clone was counted between two and nine times. The chain combines TRBV29-1 with TRBJ1-1; no clear D gene. Germline CDR1 reads SQVTM; CDR2 reads ANQGSEA. This CDR3 comprises 11 residues. V shed 7 bases and J shed 10 bases, with 16 bases lying between them. The chain's CDR3 is CSGAGRIGAFF. The DNA for the CDR3 is TGCAGCGGGGCCGGAAGAATAGGAGCTTTCTTT.

This sequence joins TRBV29-1 and TRBJ2-7; 8 nucleotides line up with TRBD1. V was clipped by 4 bases and J by 4 bases; unmatched bases: 6. Germline V gene sequence: CDR1 SQVTM, CDR2 ANQGSEA. The CDR3 runs to 13 residues. The CDR3 nucleotides read TGCAGCGTTGGACAGGGGTACGGTTACGAGCAGTACTTC. Translation gives CSVGQGYGYEQYF.

This clone turned up a few times. V gene TRBV29-1 combines with J gene TRBJ2-7, with 10 bases fitting TRBD1. The ends lost 6 bases at V and 6 bases at J; junction bases unmatched: 11. CDR1 is SQVTM, CDR2 ANQGSEA, per germline. The CDR3 loop spans 14 amino acids. Here the CDR3 DNA reads TGCAGCGTATTTGGGACAGGGGTTTCGGGCGAGCAGTACTTC. It yields the protein CSVFGTGVSGEQYF.

This sequence joins TRBV28 and TRBJ1-1; 11 nucleotides agree with TRBD1. Germline V gene sequence: CDR1 MDHEN, CDR2 SYDVKM. The CDR3 is 14 amino acids. V trimming: 8 bases; J trimming: 0 bases; junction bases outside the gene matches: 2. The CDR3 DNA reads as TGTGCCAGCGGGACAGGGGGTATGAACACTGAAGCTTTCTTT. It encodes CASGTGGMNTEAFF.

The CDR3 reads CASSPSGDREYGYTF. The CDR3 DNA follows: TGTGCCAGCAGCCCCTCCGGGGACAGAGAGTATGGCTACACCTTC. This chain links TRBV7-9 with TRBJ1-2; 7 bases agree with TRBD1. From germline, CDR1 is SEHNR and CDR2 FQNEAQ (reference sequence). CDR3 size: 15 residues. Trimming removed 5 bases from V and 5 bases from J; junction bases left unmatched: 11. The whole variable domain, remainder taken from reference TRBV7-9 and TRBJ1-2, is DTGVSQNPRHKITKRGQNVTFRCDPISEHNRLYWYRQTLGQGPEFLTYFQNEAQLEKSRLLSDRFSAERPKGSFSTLEIQRTEQGDSAMYLCASSPSGDREYGYTFGSGTRLTVV.

CDR3 amino acids: CASSGTLMILTDTQYF. The DNA for the CDR3 is TGTGCCAGCAGTGGGACTCTCATGATTCTCACAGATACGCAGTATTTT. This chain joins TRBV6-1 and TRBJ2-3; possible D gene TRBD2, 5 bases. This CDR3 has 16 residues. Germline lookup yields CDR1 MNHNS and CDR2 SASEGT. Between the trimmed V and J ends, which lost 4 bases and 2 bases, there was a span of 16 bases.

The J gene is TRBJ1-2, the V gene TRBV28; 7 positions agree with TRBD1. V shed 5 bases, J shed 1 base, and the junction held 7 bases outside the gene matches. This CDR3 is built from 15 residues. Germline V gene lookup returns CDR1 MDHEN and CDR2 SYDVKM. DNA of the CDR3: TGTGCCAGCAGTCCCCTTGACAGGGATAACTATGGCTACACCTTC. As protein: CASSPLDRDNYGYTF.

The V and J genes are TRBV25-1 and TRBJ1-1; TRBD1 matches at 10 bases. The CDR3 runs to 15 residues. CDR1 and CDR2 from the germline V gene are MGHDK and SYGVNS. Losses at the gene ends were 4 bases for V and 7 bases for J; bases not matched to a gene: 9. CDR3 loop: CASSARDRGTNEAFF. The CDR3 nucleotides read TGTGCCAGCAGTGCCAGGGACAGGGGTACGAATGAAGCTTTCTTT.

In this sample, this clone turned up a few times. This chain's CDR3 is CASSPQAGGNEAFF. As DNA, the CDR3 is TGTGCCAGCTCACCACAGGCCGGCGGGAATGAAGCTTTCTTT. J is TRBJ1-1 and V is TRBV18; D uncertain. This CDR3 contains 14 residues. The ends were cut back, 1 base at V and 7 bases at J, with 13 bases in the middle. The germline CDR1 and CDR2 sequences are KGHSH and LQKENI. Using reference TRBV18 and TRBJ1-1 for the parts outside the CDR3, the full variable domain is NAGVMQNPRHLVRRRGQEARLRCSPMKGHSHVYWYRQLPEEGLKFMVYLQKENIIDESGMPKERFSAEFPKEGPSILRIQQVVRGDSAAYFCASSPQAGGNEAFFGQGTRLTVV.

V usage is TRBV4-3 and J usage is TRBJ2-7, with a possible D match to TRBD2 (5 bases). V was clipped by 4 bases and J by 2 bases, with 9 bases between them. Germline V CDR1 and CDR2: LGHNA, YSLEER. CDR3 length: 13 residues. The CDR3 here is CASSLGETYEQYF. CDR3 sequence (DNA): TGCGCCAGCAGCCTGGGAGAAACCTACGAGCAGTACTTC.

V is TRBV28 and J is TRBJ2-1; D gene uncertain. From germline, CDR1 is MDHEN and CDR2 SYDVKM. V was clipped by 6 bases and J by 8 bases, with 14 bases between them. The CDR3 extends over 13 amino acids. The CDR3 nucleotides read TGTGCCAGCAGAGGTCCAGCGTACTATGAGCAGTTCTTC. Protein: CASRGPAYYEQFF.

This clone was seen a few times. The chain combines TRBV28 with TRBJ2-1; D remains unclear. V shed 3 bases and J shed 3 bases, with 9 bases lying between them. Germline V gene sequence: CDR1 MDHEN, CDR2 SYDVKM. The CDR3 sequence is 14 residues long. The CDR3: CASSFGPRYNEQFF. The CDR3 DNA is TGTGCCAGCAGTTTTGGGCCTCGCTACAATGAGCAGTTCTTC.